What follows are 31 T cell receptor beta chains derived from one specimen sequenced in a study of T-cell reconstitution after alpha-beta-depleted transplantation in children. Preparation of the TCRbeta library was carried out with unique molecular identifiers. One entry per CDR3 protein results from TCRdb running MiXCR on the PCR reads. This sample yields some 450,000 distinct CDR3 sequences, of which 43% are seen a single time; under 30% belongs to the top ten. Specimen: PBMCs, collected before TCRalphabeta/CD19-depleted stem cell transplant. These receptors originate from a girl aged 2-9 years with aplastic anemia, due to receive a stem cell transplant.

The CDR3 DNA is TGCGCCAGCAGTTCTACGGGACAGGGCTCCTACAATGAGCAGTTCTTC. Protein product: CASSSTGQGSYNEQFF. This chain uses TRBV5-1 with TRBJ2-1; 9 bases line up with TRBD1. The CDR3 length is 16 residues. Germline CDR1 reads SGHRS; CDR2 reads YFSETQ. V lost 5 bases, J lost 0 bases, and 6 bases stayed unmatched.

This clonotype was seen a handful of times. V and J are TRBV5-1 and TRBJ2-5, with D possibly TRBD2 on 7 matching bases. V dropped 5 bases and J dropped 3 bases, with 11 bases sitting between them. The CDR3 has 13 amino acids. Germline CDR1 is SGHRS and CDR2 is YFSETQ. CDR3 sequence reads: CASSRGTKETQYF. As DNA, the CDR3 is TGCGCCAGCAGTAGGGGGACTAAAGAGACCCAGTACTTC.

The chain uses TRBV10-2 and TRBJ2-5; D unresolved. The CDR3 sequence is 15 residues long. V was shortened by 0 bases and J by 7 bases, with 15 bases between the two germline ends. The V gene's germline CDR1 is WSHSY and CDR2 SAAADI. In nucleotides, the CDR3 is TGCGCCAGCAGTGAGTCGCGGCTAGTGGCTGGGACCCAGTACTTC. This sequence encodes CASSESRLVAGTQYF.

This clonotype was observed a handful of times. This chain joins TRBV7-2 and TRBJ1-5; unclear D gene. The CDR3 has 14 residues. Trimming removed 1 base from V and 6 bases from J, with 10 bases in between. Germline lookup yields CDR1 SGHTA and CDR2 FQGNSA. The CDR3 DNA follows: TGTGCCAGCAGCTTAGTCGACATCCGTCAGCCCCAGCATTTT. Amino acids: CASSLVDIRQPQHF.

The chain couples TRBV7-2 to TRBJ2-1, with D unresolved. The germline V and J ends were trimmed by 5 bases and 5 bases, with 10 bases remaining between them. The CDR3 extends over 13 amino acids. Germline V lookup: CDR1 SGHTA, CDR2 FQGNSA. CDR3 DNA sequence: TGTGCCAGCAGCATAGGACGAAACAATGAGCAGTTCTTC. As protein: CASSIGRNNEQFF.

The chain joins TRBV6-5 to TRBJ2-1, with 8 bases fitting TRBD1. Trimming removed 4 bases from V and 7 bases from J; junction bases left unmatched: 6. Germline-derived CDR1 and CDR2 are MNHEY and SVGAGI. This CDR3 is 14 amino acids long. CDR3 DNA: TGTGCCAGCAGTTTATTAAGGACAGGGAATGAGCAGTTCTTC. As protein: CASSLLRTGNEQFF.

In its sample, this clonotype was seen many times. The chain joins TRBV5-6 to TRBJ2-1; TRBD2 aligns across 12 bases. J gave up 7 bases and V 1 base, and 6 bases lay outside the gene matches. The CDR3 has 16 amino acids. Germline V lookup: CDR1 SGHDT, CDR2 YYEEEE. CDR3 in amino acids: CASSLSTSGSQNEQFF. The DNA for the CDR3 is TGTGCCAGCAGCTTGTCGACTAGCGGGAGCCAGAATGAGCAGTTCTTC.

Points on this clonotype: A much larger clone lies one base from this, so it may be a read error. V usage is TRBV5-1 and J usage is TRBJ2-5; the D gene is possibly TRBD2 (6 bases). Germline CDR1 SGHRS, CDR2 YFSETQ. The V and J ends lost 4 bases and 4 bases respectively, with 17 bases between them. The length of the CDR3 is 15 residues. The CDR3 nucleotides are TGCGCCAGCAGCAGGGCGGGACCCGGGGTAGAGACCCAGTACTTC. Amino acid sequence: CASSRAGPGVETQYF.

This clonotype was picked up a small number of times. This rearrangement joins TRBV3-1 to TRBJ2-6; 9 nucleotides line up with TRBD1. J gave up 0 bases and V 5 bases, and 5 bases lay outside the gene matches. CDR1 and CDR2 from the germline V gene are LGHDT and YNNKEL (reference sequence). The CDR3 is 17 amino acids. The chain's CDR3 is CASSLGTGISGANVLTF. CDR3 nucleotide sequence: TGTGCCAGCAGCTTAGGGACAGGGATCTCTGGGGCCAACGTCCTGACTTTC.

The chain has TRBV10-2 and TRBJ2-5; TRBD2 might be the D (5 bases). Between the trimmed V and J ends, which lost 2 bases and 0 bases, there was a span of 7 bases. CDR1 and CDR2 (germline): WSHSY, SAAADI. The CDR3 sequence is 14 residues long. The CDR3 DNA is TGCGCCAGCAGTGAGCTAGCCGACCAAGAGACCCAGTACTTC. This encodes CASSELADQETQYF.

The DNA for the CDR3 is TGTGCCAGCAGCCGGGGACCAGCCGGCAATCAGCCCCAGCATTTT. It is translated as CASSRGPAGNQPQHF. The rearrangement uses TRBV11-2 and TRBJ1-5, with TRBD1 as a possible D gene (5 bases). The CDR3 is 15 residues long. Germline CDR1 and CDR2: SGHAT and FQNNGV. V lost 5 bases and J 2 bases, leaving 13 bases between the germline ends.

This clonotype appeared many times. V usage is TRBV9 and J usage is TRBJ1-1; D not resolved. Trimming removed 4 bases from V and 1 base from J, with 20 bases in between. Germline V gene sequence: CDR1 SGDLS, CDR2 YYNGEE. The CDR3 is made up of 17 amino acids. CDR3 nucleotide sequence: TGTGCCAGCAGCTCCGGGCAGAATCGGGTCCCGAACACTGAAGCTTTCTTT. It specifies CASSSGQNRVPNTEAFF. The entire variable domain, with the rest obtained from reference TRBV9 and TRBJ1-1, is as follows: DSGVTQTPKHLITATGQRVTLRCSPRSGDLSVYWYQQSLDQGLQFLIQYYNGEERAKGNILERFSAQQFPDLHSELNLSSLELGDSALYFCASSSGQNRVPNTEAFFGQGTRLTVV.

This clonotype was seen only a few times. This chain links TRBV3-1 with TRBJ2-1, with 7 positions matching TRBD2. Germline V lookup: CDR1 LGHDT, CDR2 YNNKEL (reference sequence). Losses at the gene ends were 8 bases for V and 3 bases for J; bases not matched to a gene: 10. This CDR3 contains 15 residues. The CDR3 nucleotides are TGTGCCAGCGGGGGGGGGGACGCCCGCTACAATGAGCAGTTCTTC. Translation: CASGGGDARYNEQFF.

The genes are TRBV5-1 and TRBJ2-4; D gene unclear. Trimming took 4 bases from V and 6 from J, leaving 11 bases between them. The CDR3 contains 13 residues. CDR1 and CDR2 (germline): SGHRS, YFSETQ. DNA for the CDR3: TGCGCCAGCAGCGGATTGCCGGGAAACATTCAGTACTTC. This gives the protein CASSGLPGNIQYF.

This chain links TRBV15 with TRBJ2-3; 8 positions match TRBD2. Germline-derived CDR1 and CDR2 are LNHNV and YYDKDF (reference sequence). The trim removed 4 bases at V and 5 bases at J, leaving 14 bases unmatched. This CDR3 is built from 17 residues. The CDR3 reads CATSKASSGSFRDTQYF. The CDR3 coding sequence is TGTGCCACCAGCAAAGCCAGCAGCGGGAGCTTCAGAGATACGCAGTATTTT.

With respect to this clonotype: A read error is likely, as this CDR3 ends without the conserved phenylalanine or tryptophan. This chain links TRBV10-3 with TRBJ2-3; tentatively, D is TRBD2 (6 bases). This CDR3 contains 20 residues. Trimming removed 0 bases from V and 2 bases from J, with 24 bases in between. The germline gives CDR1 ENHRY, CDR2 SYGVKD. The chain's CDR3 is CAISESASESRPLYTDTQYL. In DNA form, the CDR3 reads TGTGCCATCAGTGAGTCGGCTAGCGAGAGTAGGCCTCTATACACAGATACGCAGTATCTT.

The V call is TRBV6-1, the J call TRBJ1-6; TRBD1 matches at 8 bases. Per germline, CDR1 MNHNS and CDR2 SASEGT. The ends lost 7 bases at V and 5 bases at J; junction bases unmatched: 7. The CDR3 covers 15 residues. For the CDR3, the DNA is TGTGCCAGCAAGAAGGACAGGGCACATAATTCACCCCTCCACTTT. Its translation: CASKKDRAHNSPLHF.

V and J are TRBV10-3 and TRBJ2-1; D is unresolved. Trimming stripped 3 bases from V and 7 bases from J, with 7 bases between. The CDR3 sequence is 12 residues long. Germline CDR1 and CDR2: ENHRY and SYGVKD. The CDR3 here is CAISDQWNEQFF. The CDR3 nucleotides are TGTGCCATCAGTGACCAGTGGAATGAGCAGTTCTTC.

The chain uses TRBV15 and TRBJ2-1; 12 nucleotides agree with TRBD2. The trim removed 2 bases at V and 5 bases at J, leaving 1 base unmatched. This CDR3 has 15 amino acids. The germline V gene encodes CDR1 LNHNV and CDR2 YYDKDF (reference sequence). The CDR3 reads CATSRRLAGDNEQFF. CDR3 coding DNA: TGTGCCACCAGCAGACGACTAGCGGGAGACAATGAGCAGTTCTTC.

This clonotype has only a few counts. The V and J genes are TRBV27 and TRBJ2-1; D is unclear. The V end lost 10 bases, the J end lost 5 bases, and 12 bases lay between the germline ends. This CDR3 comprises 12 residues. In germline, CDR1 is MNHEY, CDR2 SMNVEV (reference sequence). The CDR3 nucleotides are TGTGCCACCAACGCGTGGAACAATGAGCAGTTCTTC. Protein sequence: CATNAWNNEQFF.

The rearrangement uses TRBV19 and TRBJ1-5; 9 positions match TRBD1. The germline CDR1 and CDR2 sequences are LNHDA and SQIVND (reference sequence). V trimming: 4 bases; J trimming: 5 bases; junction bases outside the gene matches: 12. The CDR3 totals 17 residues. The CDR3 sequence: CASSTGPPGQGHQPQHF. The CDR3 nucleotides are TGTGCCAGTAGTACGGGACCACCGGGACAGGGTCATCAGCCCCAGCATTTT. The variable domain in full, with the rest retrieved from reference TRBV19 and TRBJ1-5, is DGGITQSPKYLFRKEGQNVTLSCEQNLNHDAMYWYRQDPGQGLRLIYYSQIVNDFQKGDIAEGYSVSREKKESFPLTVTSAQKNPTAFYLCASSTGPPGQGHQPQHFGDGTRLSIL.

V is TRBV20-1 and J is TRBJ2-7, with D perhaps TRBD2 (5 bases). The CDR3 is 15 residues long. V gave up 6 bases and J gave up 0 bases, with 18 bases separating them. Germline-derived CDR1 and CDR2 are DFQATT and SNEGSKA (reference sequence). The CDR3 bases are TGCAGTGCCATAGGGATGGACTCGCCCTCCTACGAGCAGTACTTC. Its protein product is CSAIGMDSPSYEQYF.

About this clonotype: This may come from a read error, since a much larger clone is one base off. The genes are TRBV28 and TRBJ2-1, with D possibly TRBD2 on 6 matching bases. The CDR3 extends over 15 amino acids. Germline V gene lookup returns CDR1 MDHEN and CDR2 SYDVKM. CDR3 loop: CASSRTIRNYSEQFF. For the CDR3, the DNA is TGTGCCAGCAGTCGGACTATCAGAAACTACAGTGAGCAGTTCTTC.

This clonotype was detected many times. The J gene is TRBJ1-1, the V gene TRBV5-6; 10 bases line up with TRBD1. Per germline, CDR1 SGHDT and CDR2 YYEEEE. After removal of 3 bases from V and 8 bases from J, the junction contained 7 bases not matched to a gene. The CDR3 sequence is 14 residues long. The CDR3 reads CASSYGTGVREAFF. The CDR3 nucleotides read TGTGCCAGCAGCTATGGGACAGGGGTGAGGGAAGCTTTCTTT.

The chain combines TRBV6-5 with TRBJ2-7; D possibly uses TRBD1 or TRBD2 (6 bases each). This CDR3 spans 16 amino acids. V was shortened by 4 bases and J by 4 bases, with 20 bases between the two germline ends. Germline-derived CDR1 and CDR2 are MNHEY and SVGAGI. The DNA for the CDR3 is TGTGCCAGCAGTTCCCTCCCTTATAAGGGGGGTTACGAGCAGTACTTC. Its translation: CASSSLPYKGGYEQYF.

The rearrangement joins TRBV7-7 to TRBJ2-1; 9 bases align to TRBD2. J was trimmed by 5 bases and V by 1 base; bases with no gene match: 9. Germline V gives CDR1 SSHAT, CDR2 FNYEAQ (reference sequence). This CDR3 has 17 residues. Here the CDR3 DNA reads TGTGCCAGCAGCTTAGAGCGGATCCAGCGGGGGGACAATGAGCAGTTCTTC. Residues: CASSLERIQRGDNEQFF.

The V gene is TRBV20-1, the J gene TRBJ2-7; TRBD2 matches 9 bases. The length of the CDR3 is 14 residues. The V and J ends lost 5 bases and 6 bases, in that order; junction bases with no gene match: 11. Germline V gene data show CDR1 as DFQATT and CDR2 as SNEGSKA (reference sequence). Here the CDR3 reads CSASPGTSPFEQYF. The CDR3 nucleotides are TGCAGTGCTTCCCCCGGGACTAGCCCTTTCGAGCAGTACTTC.

This clonotype was detected a few times. The CDR3 bases are TGCGCCAGCAGCTTGGCCGCTGGGCGAACCGGGGAGCTGTTTTTT. Amino acid sequence: CASSLAAGRTGELFF. V and J are TRBV5-1 and TRBJ2-2; D uncertain. V was cut by 0 bases and J by 5 bases, with 11 bases left in between. Germline V gene lookup returns CDR1 SGHRS and CDR2 YFSETQ. The CDR3 is 15 amino acids.

This chain uses TRBV6-4 with TRBJ2-1; TRBD2 matches at 12 bases. The germline gives CDR1 MRHNA, CDR2 SNTAGT. This CDR3 is built from 15 residues. V shed 3 bases, J shed 8 bases, and the junction held 5 bases outside the gene matches. The CDR3 sequence: CASSETTSGSHEQFF. The CDR3, as DNA: TGTGCCAGCAGTGAAACGACTAGCGGGAGCCATGAGCAGTTCTTC.

The chain employs TRBV28 and TRBJ2-7; D is unclear. CDR1 is MDHEN, CDR2 SYDVKM, per germline. This CDR3 has 12 amino acids. With 5 bases removed from V and 2 bases from J, the gap between germline ends came to 7 bases. CDR3 amino acids: CASSIRPYEQYF. CDR3 DNA: TGTGCCAGCAGTATTAGGCCCTACGAGCAGTACTTC. The full variable domain, in which reference TRBV28 and TRBJ2-7 provide the parts outside the CDR3, is DVKVTQSSRYLVKRTGEKVFLECVQDMDHENMFWYRQDPGLGLRLIYFSYDVKMKEKGDIPEGYSVSREKKERFSLILESASTNQTSMYLCASSIRPYEQYFGPGTRLTVT.

This clonotype was detected ten times or more. The chain is built from TRBV6-5 and TRBJ1-6, with TRBD1 identical over 9 bases. The CDR3 length is 15 residues. The trim removed 4 bases at V and 7 bases at J, leaving 5 bases unmatched. Germline V gene data show CDR1 as MNHEY and CDR2 as SVGAGI. CDR3 sequence reads: CASSFRDRVNSPLHF. CDR3 in DNA: TGTGCCAGCAGTTTCCGGGACAGGGTCAATTCACCCCTCCACTTT.